This record concerns one T cell receptor (beta chain) sequence. Its matching antigen is unknown. Per the study methods: Conventional T cell pools: roughly 110,000 distinct patient, 130,000 to 150,000 donor TCRbeta sequences. Measured with immunoSEQ multiplex PCR; TCRdb has only the in-frame clones, and not every one. From that table come the V and J calls and clone size; the DNA was used to work out D and trimming. Of 20,000 to 25,000 clones detected, approximately 97% appear once; the ten largest clones hold 0.2%. The source of the sample is a study of B cell selection in AIRE deficiency. Study findings and constraints: Patient Tconv and Treg cells showed healthy-like TCRBV usage, CDR3 length, diversity. Only about 9.3% of 3,500 to 4,500 shared Treg sequences were patient-specific; 31.6% healthy-specific. CDR3s were shorter in shared Treg sequences, reflecting few non-templated nucleotide insertions.

The sorted conventional CD4 T cells were gated as CD4+CD127+. CDR3 size: 15 residues. Germline V gene sequence: CDR1 LGHNA, CDR2 YSLEER. Between the trimmed V and J ends, which lost 7 bases and 1 base, there was a span of 16 bases. The source material was conventional CD4+ T cells sorted from PBMCs. This TCR came from a human donor with AIRE deficiency. The V call is TRBV4-3, the J call TRBJ2-5; the D gene could be TRBD1 or TRBD2 (5 bases each). The CDR3 region is CASTRGADSQETQYF. The CDR3 coding sequence is TGCGCCAGCACCCGAGGGGCCGACAGCCAAGAGACCCAGTACTTC.